The 21 T cell receptor beta chains below come from one sample, sequenced in a study of blood T cell repertoires in COVID-19. Method: immunoSEQ multiplex PCR; TCRdb's copy keeps in-frame clones and lacks some. The table has 100,000 or so clones, roughly 80% seen once. Sequencing input: peripheral blood. These receptors all come from a man in his 70s with active or convalescent COVID-19.

The chain employs TRBV29-1 and TRBJ2-1; 10 bases are shared with TRBD2. Trimming took 1 base from V and 6 from J; bases not matched to a gene: 3. This CDR3 has 14 residues. Germline V gene sequence: CDR1 SQVTM, CDR2 ANQGSEA. The CDR3 nucleotides are TGCAGCGTTGAAGTAGCGGGAGGTTTCAATGAGCAGTTCTTC. It specifies CSVEVAGGFNEQFF.

The chain has TRBV3-1 (or the pseudogene TRBV3-2) and TRBJ2-7; no clear D gene. This CDR3 has 13 residues. Germline CDR1 reads LGHDT; CDR2 reads YNNKEL (reference sequence). The V and J ends lost 1 base and 1 base respectively, with 5 bases between them. The CDR3 region is CASSQAPSYEQYF. The CDR3 bases are TGTGCCAGCAGCCAAGCCCCTTCCTACGAGCAGTACTTC.

This clone was detected once. The V gene is TRBV28, the J gene TRBJ2-7; 8 bases match TRBD1. The CDR3 length is 16 residues. J was trimmed by 0 bases and V by 1 base; bases with no gene match: 5. From germline, CDR1 is MDHEN and CDR2 SYDVKM. The DNA of the CDR3 is TGTGCCAGCAGTTTATTCGGGACAGGTTACTCCTACGAGCAGTACTTC. Translating gives CASSLFGTGYSYEQYF.

The J gene is TRBJ1-6, the V gene TRBV7-2; D is unclear. The germline V and J ends were trimmed by 2 bases and 8 bases, with 4 bases remaining between them. The CDR3 spans 12 residues. Per the germline V gene, CDR1 is SGHTA and CDR2 is FQGNSA. The DNA for the CDR3 is TGTGCCAGCAGCTTATATGATTCACCCCTCCACTTT. Its protein is CASSLYDSPLHF. The variable domain in full, completed from reference TRBV7-2 and TRBJ1-6, reads GAGVSQSPSNKVTEKGKDVELRCDPISGHTALYWYRQSLGQGLEFLIYFQGNSAPDKSGLPSDRFSAERTGGSVSTLTIQRTQQEDSAVYLCASSLYDSPLHFGNGTRLTVT.

This sequence joins TRBV6-5 and TRBJ2-7, with D maybe TRBD2 (5 bases). This CDR3 has 15 residues. V dropped 0 bases and J dropped 0 bases, with 9 bases sitting between them. Germline lookup yields CDR1 MNHEY and CDR2 SVGAGI. The CDR3 region is CASSYSRVSSYEQYF. The CDR3 DNA reads TGTGCCAGCAGTTACTCGAGGGTTAGCTCCTACGAGCAGTACTTC.

The chain is built from TRBV11-2 and TRBJ2-3; 14 bases fit TRBD2. The CDR3 is made up of 18 amino acids. Germline V lookup: CDR1 SGHAT, CDR2 FQNNGV. J was trimmed by 2 bases and V by 3 bases; bases with no gene match: 7. The CDR3 is CASSFPKGLAGDTDTQYF. The DNA of the CDR3 is TGTGCCAGCAGCTTTCCCAAGGGACTAGCGGGGGACACAGATACGCAGTATTTT.

The chain is built from TRBV12-5 and TRBJ2-2; D possibly corresponds to TRBD2 (6 bases). Germline CDR1 and CDR2: LGHNT and FRNRAP. V shed 5 bases and J shed 4 bases, with 11 bases lying between them. There are 14 residues in the CDR3. The CDR3: CASGQLGGTGELFF. The CDR3 DNA follows: TGTGCTAGTGGTCAGCTGGGGGGCACCGGGGAGCTGTTTTTT.

The rearrangement links TRBV11-2 to TRBJ2-5; the D gene is possibly TRBD2 (6 bases). Germline-derived CDR1 and CDR2 are SGHAT and FQNNGV. V was cut by 1 base and J by 2 bases, with 14 bases left in between. The CDR3 runs 16 residues. CDR3 nucleotide sequence: TGTGCCAGCAGCTTAGTGGGGGGAGTCACACAAGAGACCCAGTACTTC. It yields the protein CASSLVGGVTQETQYF.

The chain has TRBV25-1 and TRBJ1-5; D not certain. Between the trimmed V and J ends, which lost 1 base and 5 bases, there was a span of 9 bases. Germline CDR1 MGHDK, CDR2 SYGVNS. The CDR3 has 14 residues. The CDR3 bases are TGTGCCAGCAGTGAATTTGGGGAGCATCAGCCCCAGCATTTT. It is translated as CASSEFGEHQPQHF.

This chain uses TRBV6-1 with TRBJ2-7; tentatively, D is TRBD2 (6 bases). The CDR3 covers 14 residues. From germline, CDR1 is MNHNS and CDR2 SASEGT. Trimming left V 0 bases short and J 4 bases short, with 10 bases between. The CDR3 reads CASSEAGGEYEQYF. CDR3 bases: TGTGCCAGCAGTGAAGCAGGAGGGGAATACGAGCAGTACTTC.

The chain has TRBV18 and TRBJ2-5; no firm D call. The CDR3 is made up of 13 amino acids. Trimming stripped 6 bases from V and 3 bases from J, with 11 bases between. Germline CDR1 reads KGHSH; CDR2 reads LQKENI. This CDR3 is CASSSDSKETQYF. The CDR3 DNA reads TGTGCCAGCTCCAGCGACTCGAAAGAGACCCAGTACTTC.

V is TRBV7-9 and J is TRBJ1-4; perhaps TRBD1 as D (6 bases). The germline V gene has CDR1 SEHNR and CDR2 FQNEAQ (reference sequence). The V and J ends lost 3 bases and 3 bases respectively, with 11 bases between them. The CDR3 loop spans 15 amino acids. The CDR3 here is CASSFQGQPNEKLFF. DNA of the CDR3: TGTGCCAGCAGCTTCCAGGGACAACCTAATGAAAAACTGTTTTTT.

The gene calls are TRBV29-1 and TRBJ1-2; D gene ambiguous. CDR1 and CDR2 from the germline V gene are SQVTM and ANQGSEA. Trimming stripped 0 bases from V and 6 bases from J, with 11 bases between. CDR3 length equals 13 residues. Here the CDR3 DNA reads TGCAGCGTTGAAGACCCCCCCGCGAATGGCTACACCTTC. It is translated as CSVEDPPANGYTF.

The count of this clone is one. The genes are TRBV7-9 and TRBJ2-1; D perhaps matches TRBD1 (5 bases). The CDR3 sequence is 17 residues long. Trimming pared 1 base from V and 8 bases from J, leaving 21 bases between. The germline V gene encodes CDR1 SEHNR and CDR2 FQNEAQ (reference sequence). The CDR3 DNA reads as TGTGCCAGCAGCTTAGGGGGAACCTGGGGCCTCTGGGATGAGCAGTTCTTC. Its translation is CASSLGGTWGLWDEQFF. Filled out from reference TRBV7-9 and TRBJ2-1, the complete variable domain reads DTGVSQNPRHKITKRGQNVTFRCDPISEHNRLYWYRQTLGQGPEFLTYFQNEAQLEKSRLLSDRFSAERPKGSFSTLEIQRTEQGDSAMYLCASSLGGTWGLWDEQFFGPGTRLTVL.

The gene calls are TRBV11-2 and TRBJ2-1; no reliable D call. This CDR3 spans 15 amino acids. Germline V gene data show CDR1 as SGHAT and CDR2 as FQNNGV. Trimming took off 5 bases at V and 5 bases at J, with 16 bases between the two ends. CDR3 bases: TGTGCCAGCAGCCCTTTTTTGAGGATCAACAATGAGCAGTTCTTC. Residues: CASSPFLRINNEQFF.

This clone was recorded once. V gene TRBV7-8 combines with J gene TRBJ2-7, with 7 nucleotides matching TRBD1. The CDR3 runs to 16 residues. V lost 0 bases, J lost 3 bases, and 8 bases stayed unmatched. Per germline, CDR1 SGHVS and CDR2 FQNEAQ. CDR3 sequence: CASSLALRTGSYEQYF. The CDR3 nucleotides read TGTGCCAGCAGCTTAGCGCTTAGGACAGGAAGCTACGAGCAGTACTTC.

The chain employs TRBV13 and TRBJ1-4; D is perhaps TRBD1 (6 bases). From germline, CDR1 is PRHDT and CDR2 FYEKMQ (reference sequence). The CDR3 extends over 16 amino acids. V was trimmed by 4 bases and J by 7 bases, leaving 19 bases between them. The CDR3 region is CASSSLFGTRSEKLFF. The CDR3 DNA reads as TGTGCCAGCAGCTCGCTCTTCGGGACACGCTCTGAAAAACTGTTTTTT.

This sequence joins TRBV10-3 and TRBJ1-1; 8 positions match TRBD1. This CDR3 is built from 15 residues. J was trimmed by 0 bases and V by 3 bases; bases with no gene match: 3. The germline CDR1 and CDR2 sequences are ENHRY and SYGVKD. The CDR3 nucleotides are TGTGCCATCAGTGATTCGACAGGGGTGAACACTGAAGCTTTCTTT. This encodes CAISDSTGVNTEAFF.

This clone appeared once. The rearrangement uses TRBV7-9 and TRBJ2-3; D not certain. V lost 4 bases and J lost 0, with 8 bases in between. Germline CDR1 reads SEHNR; CDR2 reads FQNEAQ (reference sequence). The CDR3 extends over 14 amino acids. CDR3 in amino acids: CASSSVPSTDTQYF. In DNA, the CDR3 is TGTGCCAGCAGCTCAGTACCTAGCACAGATACGCAGTATTTT.

V is TRBV10-3 and J is TRBJ2-3; 7 bases match TRBD2. The germline V gene encodes CDR1 ENHRY and CDR2 SYGVKD. CDR3 size: 15 residues. The V gene end was trimmed by 4 bases and the J gene end by 1 base; junction bases not matched to a gene: 5. As DNA, the CDR3 is TGTGCCATCAGTGCCCCGGGACTACGCACAGATACGCAGTATTTT. Residues: CAISAPGLRTDTQYF.

V usage is TRBV6-1 and J usage is TRBJ2-7; D not resolved. The germline CDR1 and CDR2 sequences are MNHNS and SASEGT. V dropped 1 base and J dropped 0 bases, with 7 bases sitting between them. CDR3 size: 14 residues. CDR3 sequence (DNA): TGTGCCAGCAGTGAAGACACCATCTCCTACGAGCAGTACTTC. Translation gives CASSEDTISYEQYF.